This T cell receptor beta chain emerged from a study of blood T cell repertoires in COVID-19. Germline V gives CDR1 LGHNA, CDR2 YSLEER. This CDR3 spans 16 amino acids. The ends lost 0 bases at V and 2 bases at J; junction bases unmatched: 4. Method: immunoSEQ multiplex PCR; TCRdb's copy keeps in-frame clones and lacks some. This table holds a few hundred thousand clones, about four fifths found once. The receptor was isolated from a woman aged 18-29 years with acute or convalescent COVID-19. The sequencing sample was made of peripheral blood. The gene calls are TRBV4-3 and TRBJ2-1, with 7 positions matching TRBD2. CDR3 sequence: CASSQDRSGTYNEQFF. In nucleotides, the CDR3 is TGCGCCAGCAGCCAAGATCGAAGCGGGACCTACAATGAGCAGTTCTTC.